The sequence of this TCR beta chain was determined in a study of Ad26.COV2.S vaccination and SARS-CoV-2 variants. Whole-study context: The donor was enrolled in the Ad26.COV2.S arm of the COV1001 trial. Once, or twice with 56 days between doses, Ad26.COV2.S was given intramuscularly. General study findings and limits: Quantification of TCR breadth and depth may have yielded underestimates of total T cell responses.

This clone occurred a few times. Antigen unknown. The method was immunoSEQ multiplex PCR; TCRdb's version includes in-frame clones alone and lacks a portion of them. Found here are about 370,000 clones, around 91% of them singletons; the top ten hold approximately 1.9%. Germline CDR1 and CDR2: LGHDT and YNNKEL (reference sequence). V was clipped by 3 bases and J by 6 bases, with 11 bases between them. This CDR3 region has 13 residues. Treatment here: over 15 received Ad26.COV2.S at low or high dose, single or two shots; a few received placebo; per-sample allocation not given. Following the first vaccine or placebo injection, samples were taken on day 63. An adult of 18-55 years in Boston served as donor.

The V gene is TRBV3-1 (or the pseudogene TRBV3-2), the J gene TRBJ1-2; the D is unclear. The material sequenced was peripheral blood, taken in a trial of Ad26.COV2.S vaccine versus placebo. The TCR was taken from a person between 18 and 60 years old who received the Ad26.COV2.S COVID-19 vaccine or a placebo. The CDR3 sequence: CASSHDARNGYTF. CDR3 coding DNA: TGTGCCAGCAGCCATGATGCCAGGAATGGCTACACCTTC.